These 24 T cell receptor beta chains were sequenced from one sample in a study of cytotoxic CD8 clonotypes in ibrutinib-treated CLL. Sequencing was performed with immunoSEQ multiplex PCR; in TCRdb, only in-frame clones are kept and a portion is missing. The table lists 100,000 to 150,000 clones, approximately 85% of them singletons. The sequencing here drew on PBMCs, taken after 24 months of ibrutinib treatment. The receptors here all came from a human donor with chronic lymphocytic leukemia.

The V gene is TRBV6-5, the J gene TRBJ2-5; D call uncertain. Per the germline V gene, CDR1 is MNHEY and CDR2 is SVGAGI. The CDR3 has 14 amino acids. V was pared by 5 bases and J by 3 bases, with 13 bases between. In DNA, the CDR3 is TGTGCCAGCAGTCCACCGGGCCCAGAAGAGACCCAGTACTTC. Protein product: CASSPPGPEETQYF.

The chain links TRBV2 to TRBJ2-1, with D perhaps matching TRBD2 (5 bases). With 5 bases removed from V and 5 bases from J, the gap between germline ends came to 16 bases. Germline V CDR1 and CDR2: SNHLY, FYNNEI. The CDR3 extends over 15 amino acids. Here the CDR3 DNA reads TGTGCCAGCAGTCCTGACTACACTAATAACAATGAGCAGTTCTTC. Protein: CASSPDYTNNNEQFF.

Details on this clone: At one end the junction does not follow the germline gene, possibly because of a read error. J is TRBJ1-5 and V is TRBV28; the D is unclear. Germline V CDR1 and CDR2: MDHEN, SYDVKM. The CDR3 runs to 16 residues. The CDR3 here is CAGSFMVGYSNQPQHF. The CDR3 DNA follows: TGTGCCGGCAGTTTTATGGTCGGCTATAGCAATCAGCCCCAGCATTTT. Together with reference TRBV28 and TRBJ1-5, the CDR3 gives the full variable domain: DVKVTQSSRYLVKRTGEKVFLECVQDMDHENMFWYRQDPGLGLRLIYFSYDVKMKEKGDIPEGYSVSREKKERFSLILESASTNQTSMYLCAGSFMVGYSNQPQHFGDGTRLSIL.

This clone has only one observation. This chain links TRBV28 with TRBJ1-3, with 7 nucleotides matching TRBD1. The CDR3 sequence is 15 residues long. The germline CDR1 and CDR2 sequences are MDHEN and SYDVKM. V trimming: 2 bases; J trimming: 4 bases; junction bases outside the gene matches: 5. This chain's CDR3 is CASSLPTGTGNTIYF. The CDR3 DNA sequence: TGTGCCAGCAGTTTACCGACAGGGACGGGAAACACCATATATTTT. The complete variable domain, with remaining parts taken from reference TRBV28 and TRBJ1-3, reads DVKVTQSSRYLVKRTGEKVFLECVQDMDHENMFWYRQDPGLGLRLIYFSYDVKMKEKGDIPEGYSVSREKKERFSLILESASTNQTSMYLCASSLPTGTGNTIYFGEGSWLTVV.

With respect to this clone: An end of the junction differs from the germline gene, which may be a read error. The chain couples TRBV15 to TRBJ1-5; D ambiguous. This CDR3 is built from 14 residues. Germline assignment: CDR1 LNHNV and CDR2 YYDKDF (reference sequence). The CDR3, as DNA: TGTGCCACCAGCAGAGATAGGACGTCCCTTAACTGGAATTTT. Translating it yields CATSRDRTSLNWNF.

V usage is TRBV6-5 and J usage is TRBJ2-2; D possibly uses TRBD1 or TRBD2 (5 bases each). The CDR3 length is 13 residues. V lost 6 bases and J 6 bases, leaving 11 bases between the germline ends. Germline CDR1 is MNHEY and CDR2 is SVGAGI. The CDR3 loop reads CASRGRVAGELFF. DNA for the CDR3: TGTGCCAGCAGGGGGCGGGTCGCCGGGGAGCTGTTTTTT.

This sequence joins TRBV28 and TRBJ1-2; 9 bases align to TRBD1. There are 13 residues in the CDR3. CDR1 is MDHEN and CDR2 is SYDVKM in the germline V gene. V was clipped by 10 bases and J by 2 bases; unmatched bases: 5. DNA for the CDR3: TGTGCCACCATACAGGGGGCGAACTATGGCTACACCTTC. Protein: CATIQGANYGYTF.

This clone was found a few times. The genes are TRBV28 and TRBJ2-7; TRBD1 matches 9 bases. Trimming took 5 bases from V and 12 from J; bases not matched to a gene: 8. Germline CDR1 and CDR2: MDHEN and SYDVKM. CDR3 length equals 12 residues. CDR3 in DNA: TGTGCCAGCAGTCTGGGACAGGGCGGTCCGTACTTC. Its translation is CASSLGQGGPYF.

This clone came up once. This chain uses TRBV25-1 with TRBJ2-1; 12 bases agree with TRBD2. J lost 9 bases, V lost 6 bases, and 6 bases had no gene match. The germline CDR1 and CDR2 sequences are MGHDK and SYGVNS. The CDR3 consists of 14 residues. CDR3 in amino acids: CASRSSGRAGEQFF. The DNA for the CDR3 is TGTGCCAGCAGATCTAGCGGGAGGGCCGGTGAGCAGTTCTTC.

CDR3 DNA sequence: TGTGCCAGCCTACTTGGGGGGACAAGGGTGAACTCACCCCTCCACTTT. This gives the protein CASLLGGTRVNSPLHF. This chain connects TRBV2 to TRBJ1-6, with D possibly being TRBD1 (6 bases). Germline V lookup: CDR1 SNHLY, CDR2 FYNNEI. Trimming took 8 bases from V and 10 from J, leaving 24 bases between them. The CDR3 spans 16 residues.

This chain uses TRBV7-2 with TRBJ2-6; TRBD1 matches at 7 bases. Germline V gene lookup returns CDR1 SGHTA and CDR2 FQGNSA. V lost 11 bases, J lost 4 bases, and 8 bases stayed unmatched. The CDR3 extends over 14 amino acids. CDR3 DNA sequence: TGTGCCGGCGCAGGGGGACGAGGGGCCAACGTCCTGACTTTC. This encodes CAGAGGRGANVLTF.

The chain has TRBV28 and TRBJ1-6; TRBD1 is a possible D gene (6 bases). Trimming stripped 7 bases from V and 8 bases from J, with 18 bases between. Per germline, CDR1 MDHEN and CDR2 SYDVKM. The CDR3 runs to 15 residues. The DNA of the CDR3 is TGTGCCAGCACCCGGCGGGGGGGCGCCTATTCACCCCTCCACTTT. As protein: CASTRRGGAYSPLHF.

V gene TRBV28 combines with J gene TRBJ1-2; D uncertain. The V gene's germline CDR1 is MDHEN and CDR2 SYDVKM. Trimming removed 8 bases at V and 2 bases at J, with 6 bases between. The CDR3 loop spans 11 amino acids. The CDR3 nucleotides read TGTGCCAGCGCCAACAACTATGGCTACACCTTC. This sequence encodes CASANNYGYTF.

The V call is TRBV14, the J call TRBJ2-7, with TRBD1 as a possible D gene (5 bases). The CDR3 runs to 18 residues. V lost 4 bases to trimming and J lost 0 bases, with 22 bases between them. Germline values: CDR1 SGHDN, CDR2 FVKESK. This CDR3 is CASSLSTSRGLSSYEQYF. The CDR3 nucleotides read TGTGCCAGCAGCCTATCTACGAGTAGGGGCCTCAGCTCCTACGAGCAGTACTTC.

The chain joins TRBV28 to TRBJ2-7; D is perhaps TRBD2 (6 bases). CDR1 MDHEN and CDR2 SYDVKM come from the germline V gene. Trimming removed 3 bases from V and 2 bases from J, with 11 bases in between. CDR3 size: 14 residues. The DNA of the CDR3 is TGTGCCAGCAGTTTCTCTAGCGAGACCTACGAGCAGTACTTC. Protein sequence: CASSFSSETYEQYF. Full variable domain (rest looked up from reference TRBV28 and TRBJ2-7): DVKVTQSSRYLVKRTGEKVFLECVQDMDHENMFWYRQDPGLGLRLIYFSYDVKMKEKGDIPEGYSVSREKKERFSLILESASTNQTSMYLCASSFSSETYEQYFGPGTRLTVT.

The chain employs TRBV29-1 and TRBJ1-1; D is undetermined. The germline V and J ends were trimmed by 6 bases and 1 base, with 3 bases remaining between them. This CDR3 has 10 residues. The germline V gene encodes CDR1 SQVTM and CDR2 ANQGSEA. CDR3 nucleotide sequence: TGCAGCGTCCAGAACACTGAAGCTTTCTTT. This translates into CSVQNTEAFF.

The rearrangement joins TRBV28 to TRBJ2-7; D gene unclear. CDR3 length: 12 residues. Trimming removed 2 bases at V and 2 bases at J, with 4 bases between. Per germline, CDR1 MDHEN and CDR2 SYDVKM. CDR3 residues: CASSLVPYEQYF. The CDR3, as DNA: TGTGCCAGCAGTTTAGTTCCCTACGAGCAGTACTTC. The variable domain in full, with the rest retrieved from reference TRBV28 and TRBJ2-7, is DVKVTQSSRYLVKRTGEKVFLECVQDMDHENMFWYRQDPGLGLRLIYFSYDVKMKEKGDIPEGYSVSREKKERFSLILESASTNQTSMYLCASSLVPYEQYFGPGTRLTVT.

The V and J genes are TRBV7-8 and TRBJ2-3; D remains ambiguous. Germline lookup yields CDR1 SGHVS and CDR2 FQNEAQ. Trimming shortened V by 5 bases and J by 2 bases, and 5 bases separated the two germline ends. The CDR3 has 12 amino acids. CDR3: CASSPNTDTQYF. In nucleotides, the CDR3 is TGTGCCAGCAGCCCGAACACAGATACGCAGTATTTT.

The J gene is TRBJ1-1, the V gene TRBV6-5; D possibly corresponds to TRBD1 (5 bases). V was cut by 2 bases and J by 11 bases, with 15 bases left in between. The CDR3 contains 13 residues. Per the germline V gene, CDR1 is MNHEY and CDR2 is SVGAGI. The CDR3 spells CASSYRIEGSAFF. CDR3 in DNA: TGTGCCAGCAGTTACAGAATTGAGGGGAGCGCTTTCTTT.

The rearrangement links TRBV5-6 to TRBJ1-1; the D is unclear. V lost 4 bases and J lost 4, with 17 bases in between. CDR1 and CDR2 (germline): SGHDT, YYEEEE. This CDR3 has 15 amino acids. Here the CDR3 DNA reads TGTGCCAGCAGCACCCATCAGTACGGAGGCACTGAAGCTTTCTTT. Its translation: CASSTHQYGGTEAFF. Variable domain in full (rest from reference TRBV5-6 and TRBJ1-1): DAGVTQSPTHLIKTRGQQVTLRCSPKSGHDTVSWYQQALGQGPQFIFQYYEEEERQRGNFPDRFSGHQFPNYSSELNVNALLLGDSALYLCASSTHQYGGTEAFFGQGTRLTVV.

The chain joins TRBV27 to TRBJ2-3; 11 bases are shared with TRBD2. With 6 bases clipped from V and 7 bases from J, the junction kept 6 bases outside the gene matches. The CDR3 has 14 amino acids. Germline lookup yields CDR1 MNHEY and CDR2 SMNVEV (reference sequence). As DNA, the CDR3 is TGTGCCAGCAGCTTAGCGGGGGGGAGGAATACGCAGTATTTT. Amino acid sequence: CASSLAGGRNTQYF.

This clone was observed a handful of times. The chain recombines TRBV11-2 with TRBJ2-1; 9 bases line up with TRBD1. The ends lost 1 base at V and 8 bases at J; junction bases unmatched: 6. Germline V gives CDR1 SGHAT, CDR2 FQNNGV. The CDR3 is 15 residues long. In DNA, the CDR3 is TGTGCCAGCAGCTTAGCGGGGACAGGGAACCATGAGCAGTTCTTC. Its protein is CASSLAGTGNHEQFF.

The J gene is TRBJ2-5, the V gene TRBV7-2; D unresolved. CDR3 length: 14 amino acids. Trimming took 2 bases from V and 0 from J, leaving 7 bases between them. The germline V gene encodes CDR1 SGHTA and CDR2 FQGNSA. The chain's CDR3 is CASSLSRDQETQYF. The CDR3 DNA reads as TGTGCCAGCAGCTTAAGCCGGGACCAAGAGACCCAGTACTTC. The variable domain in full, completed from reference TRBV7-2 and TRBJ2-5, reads GAGVSQSPSNKVTEKGKDVELRCDPISGHTALYWYRQSLGQGLEFLIYFQGNSAPDKSGLPSDRFSAERTGGSVSTLTIQRTQQEDSAVYLCASSLSRDQETQYFGPGTRLLVL.

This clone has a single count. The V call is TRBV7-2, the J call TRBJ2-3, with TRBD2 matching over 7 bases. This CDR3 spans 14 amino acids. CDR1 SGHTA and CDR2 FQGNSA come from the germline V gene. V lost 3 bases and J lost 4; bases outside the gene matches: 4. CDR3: CASSLGGSSDTQYF. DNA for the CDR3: TGTGCCAGCAGCTTGGGCGGGAGTTCAGATACGCAGTATTTT.